Listed below are T cell receptor beta chains from one sample, sequenced in a study of T cell changes during pregnancy in multiple sclerosis. Some clones are missing from TCRdb's copy, which holds only in-frame ones; the method was immunoSEQ multiplex PCR. The table shows tens of thousands of clones, with approximately 90% occurring only once. The specimen comprised CD4+ T cells from peripheral blood mononuclear cells, sampled before pregnancy. These receptors were collected from a female donor with multiple sclerosis, enrolled in a pregnancy study. The CDR3 runs from the conserved cysteine through the conserved F or W. D genes are given only for firm matches. The size entry is marked missing in some rows and otherwise reads once, few, many or a size class.

>TRBD1|TRBJ2-7|TRBV30|NA
CAWSIPGGTYEQYF
TGTGCCTGGAGTATCCCAGGGGGTACCTACGAGCAGTACTTC
>TRBD1|TRBJ1-1|TRBV5-4|NA
CASSLAGQGANTEAFF
TGTGCCAGCAGCTTGGCGGGACAGGGGGCGAACACTGAAGCTTTCTTT
>NA|TRBJ2-7|TRBV30|NA
CAWIGSGLEPYEQYF
TGTGCCTGGATAGGATCGGGACTGGAGCCCTACGAGCAGTACTTC
>NA|TRBJ2-7|TRBV18|NA
CASSPPRSGSSYEQYF
TGTGCCAGCTCACCACCGAGATCGGGGAGCTCCTACGAGCAGTACTTC
>TRBD1|TRBJ1-2|TRBV7-2|once
CASSLAIGTGDGYTF
TGTGCCAGCAGCTTAGCAATCGGGACAGGGGATGGCTACACCTTC
>TRBD2|TRBJ2-3|TRBV28|NA
CASATSGRSDTQYF
TGTGCCAGCGCGACTAGCGGGAGATCAGATACGCAGTATTTT
>TRBD1|TRBJ1-2|TRBV11-3|few
CASSPPGQGAFGGYTF
TGTGCCAGCAGCCCACCGGGACAGGGGGCGTTTGGTGGCTACACCTTC
>NA|TRBJ1-2|TRBV6-6|NA
CASSYDTERYTF
TGTGCCAGCAGTTACGACACCGAGCGCTACACCTTC
>TRBD1|TRBJ1-2|TRBV30|NA
CAWSVPGTGVFYGYTF
TGTGCCTGGAGTGTACCGGGAACAGGGGTGTTCTATGGCTACACCTTC
>NA|TRBJ2-7|TRBV7-9|NA
CASSGGRGSYEQYF
TGTGCCAGCAGTGGTGGCAGGGGATCCTACGAGCAGTACTTC
>TRBD1|TRBJ2-3|TRBV19|NA
CASSKGQGTDTQYF
TGTGCCAGTAGTAAGGGACAGGGCACAGATACGCAGTATTTT
>NA|TRBJ2-3|TRBV7-2|NA
CASNPQGGGDTQYF
TGTGCCAGCAACCCACAGGGGGGAGGGGATACGCAGTATTTT
>TRBD1|TRBJ1-1|TRBV5-1|NA
CASSLGRTGMNTEAFF
TGCGCCAGCAGCTTGGGAAGGACAGGGATGAACACTGAAGCTTTCTTT
>NA|TRBJ1-2|TRBV6-5|NA
CASSYLGPRAGGYTF
TGTGCCAGCAGTTACTTAGGTCCCAGGGCTGGCGGCTACACCTTC
>NA|TRBJ2-7|TRBV23-1|NA
CASSPTGPSTYEQYF
TGCGCCAGCAGCCCGACAGGCCCATCCACCTACGAGCAGTACTTC
>NA|TRBJ2-7|TRBV19|NA
CASSIGVAQGYEQYF
TGTGCCAGTAGTATAGGAGTGGCACAGGGCTACGAGCAGTACTTC
>TRBD2|TRBJ2-3|TRBV29-1|NA
CSVEGLAGGPTDTQYF
TGCAGCGTCGAGGGACTAGCGGGAGGCCCCACAGATACGCAGTATTTT
>TRBD1|TRBJ1-4|TRBV9|NA
CASSVAGGTGSFNEKLFF
TGTGCCAGCAGCGTAGCAGGAGGGACAGGAAGCTTTAATGAAAAACTGTTTTTT
>TRBD2|TRBJ2-1|TRBV6-1|NA
CASKYGLAGDNEQFF
TGTGCCAGCAAGTATGGACTAGCGGGAGACAATGAGCAGTTCTTC
>NA|TRBJ1-6|TRBV2|few
CASREDSNNSPLHF
TGTGCCAGCAGAGAGGACAGCAATAATTCACCCCTCCACTTT
>TRBD1|TRBJ2-7|TRBV5-1|NA
CASSSKPGQDYEQYF
TGCGCCAGCAGCTCTAAACCGGGACAGGACTACGAGCAGTACTTC
>NA|TRBJ1-6|TRBV10-3|NA
CAISESNARRGNSPLHF
TGTGCCATCAGTGAGTCGAATGCCCGAAGAGGCAATTCACCCCTCCACTTT
>NA|TRBJ1-6|TRBV18|NA
CASSPETSISPLHF
TGTGCCAGCTCACCAGAGACTTCAATTTCACCCCTCCACTTT
>NA|TRBJ1-4|TRBV2|once
CASTDRSEKLFF
TGTGCCAGCACCGACAGGTCTGAAAAACTGTTTTTT
>NA|TRBJ1-1|TRBV5-4|NA
CASSPMTGQYNTEAFF
TGTGCCAGCAGCCCGATGACCGGACAGTATAACACTGAAGCTTTCTTT
>NA|TRBJ1-6|TRBV6-1|NA
CASSEPGPLHF
TGTGCCAGCAGTGAACCGGGTCCCCTCCACTTT
>TRBD1|TRBJ1-2|TRBV9|NA
CASRKTLQGIHGYTF
TGTGCCAGCAGGAAGACCCTACAGGGGATCCATGGCTACACCTTC
>TRBD1|TRBJ2-7|TRBV14|NA
CASSQDRGFSEQYF
TGTGCCAGCAGCCAAGACAGGGGGTTTTCCGAGCAGTACTTC
>TRBD2|TRBJ2-3|TRBV5-6|few
CASSLGASGYTDTQYF
TGTGCCAGCAGCTTGGGGGCTAGCGGGTATACAGATACGCAGTATTTT
>TRBD2|TRBJ2-5|TRBV7-9|NA
CASSLQAERGLYQETQYF
TGTGCCAGCAGCTTACAGGCCGAGCGGGGACTCTACCAAGAGACCCAGTACTTC
>TRBD1|TRBJ2-1|TRBV11-2|NA
CASSLVVGQGRNEQFF
TGTGCCAGCAGCTTAGTAGTCGGACAGGGGCGGAATGAGCAGTTCTTC
>TRBD2|TRBJ2-5|TRBV28|NA
CASSPAVLAGGTQYF
TGTGCCAGCAGTCCCGCCGTCTTGGCGGGGGGGACCCAGTACTTC
>NA|TRBJ1-2|TRBV2|NA
CASSRGADYGYTF
TGTGCCAGCAGCCGGGGGGCGGACTATGGCTACACCTTC
>NA|TRBJ1-5|TRBV18|NA
CASSPQGNSNQPQHF
TGTGCCAGCTCACCACAGGGGAATAGCAATCAGCCCCAGCATTTT
>TRBD1|TRBJ1-2|TRBV7-2|NA
CASSRQGRGYTF
TGTGCCAGCAGCAGACAGGGCCGTGGCTACACCTTC
>NA|TRBJ1-4|TRBV4-1|once
CASSQLIGGNEKLFF
TGCGCCAGCAGCCAATTAATCGGGGGTAATGAAAAACTGTTTTTT
>NA|TRBJ1-1|TRBV6-5|once
CASMGSGAGDTEAFF
TGTGCCAGCATGGGGTCAGGGGCCGGGGACACTGAAGCTTTCTTT
>NA|TRBJ2-3|TRBV5-5|NA
CASSLRADTQYF
TGTGCCAGCAGCTTACGGGCAGATACGCAGTATTTT
>TRBD2|TRBJ2-1|TRBV13|NA
CASSLIGTSGDNEQFF
TGTGCCAGCAGCTTAATCGGGACTAGCGGAGACAATGAGCAGTTCTTC
>TRBD1|TRBJ2-7|TRBV5-6|NA
CASTPPTGTGNYEQYF
TGTGCCAGCACCCCTCCTACCGGGACAGGAAACTACGAGCAGTACTTC
>NA|TRBJ1-2|TRBV6-1|NA
CASSEAAGVIYGYTF
TGTGCCAGCAGTGAAGCAGCAGGGGTGATATATGGCTACACCTTC
>NA|TRBJ2-3|TRBV7-3|NA
CASSLRGNNTDTQYF
TGTGCCAGCAGCTTAAGAGGCAACAACACAGATACGCAGTATTTT
>TRBD2|TRBJ2-1|TRBV5-1|NA
CASSFLAGTYNEQFF
TGCGCCAGCAGCTTTTTAGCGGGAACGTACAATGAGCAGTTCTTC
>TRBD1|TRBJ1-5|TRBV7-9|NA
CASSETGDSNQPQHF
TGTGCCAGCTCCGAGACAGGGGATAGCAATCAGCCCCAGCATTTT